These T cell receptor beta chains were read from a single sample in a study of PD-L1 blockade in urothelial cancer. TCRdb's table, derived via immunoSEQ multiplex PCR, lists solely in-frame clones and lacks some. The sample has approximately 1,500 clones, around 30% seen once. The specimen comprised tumor tissue, sampled before atezolizumab (anti-PD-L1) treatment. The receptors were sampled from a woman between 55 and 75 years old with urothelial cancer. Each CDR3 is given with its conserved first and last residue. The order of the fields is CDR3 length, J gene, clone size, V gene, D gene, CDR3 DNA, CDR3 protein. A D gene is named only where the DNA matches it firmly. Size values are once, few and many counts, or a class for expanded clones, and some rows have none.

cdr3_length: 14; j_call: TRBJ2-7; clone_size: few; v_call: TRBV7-6; d_call: TRBD1; cdr3_nt: TGTGCCAGCAGCTTGACAGGGGATCTCTACGAGCAGTACTTC; cdr3_aa: CASSLTGDLYEQYF
cdr3_length: 13; j_call: TRBJ2-7; clone_size: .; v_call: TRBV29-1; d_call: .; cdr3_nt: TGCAGCGCCCGACAGGATCTCACCTACGAGCAGTACTTC; cdr3_aa: CSARQDLTYEQYF
cdr3_length: 13; j_call: TRBJ1-2; clone_size: .; v_call: TRBV14; d_call: .; cdr3_nt: TGTGCCAGCAGCGCTGGACAATACTATGGCTACACCTTC; cdr3_aa: CASSAGQYYGYTF
cdr3_length: 13; j_call: TRBJ2-7; clone_size: once; v_call: TRBV25-1; d_call: .; cdr3_nt: TGTGCCAGCAGTGAGAGTGGACGATACGAGCAGTACTTC; cdr3_aa: CASSESGRYEQYF
cdr3_length: 18; j_call: TRBJ2-1; clone_size: .; v_call: TRBV6-8; d_call: TRBD2; cdr3_nt: TGTGCCAGCAGTTACTCGAGTTCTAGCGGGAGGATTTTGGCTGAGCAGTTCTTC; cdr3_aa: CASSYSSSSGRILAEQFF
cdr3_length: 17; j_call: TRBJ2-7; clone_size: .; v_call: TRBV14; d_call: TRBD1; cdr3_nt: TGTGCCAGCAGCCAAGGGTCTGGGGCAGGGGGCTCCTACGAGCAGTACTTC; cdr3_aa: CASSQGSGAGGSYEQYF
cdr3_length: 15; j_call: TRBJ2-7; clone_size: few; v_call: TRBV11-3; d_call: TRBD2; cdr3_nt: TGTGCCAGCAGCTTGGCTAGCGGGAGTTTTTACGAGCAGTACTTC; cdr3_aa: CASSLASGSFYEQYF
cdr3_length: 16; j_call: TRBJ2-1; clone_size: .; v_call: TRBV15; d_call: .; cdr3_nt: TGTGCCACCAGCACCAGCGTGGGGGGAAGGTTCGGTGAGCAGTTCTTC; cdr3_aa: CATSTSVGGRFGEQFF
cdr3_length: 13; j_call: TRBJ1-1; clone_size: few; v_call: TRBV28; d_call: .; cdr3_nt: TGTGCCAGCAGGCCCGGGGAATTGACTGAAGCTTTCTTT; cdr3_aa: CASRPGELTEAFF
cdr3_length: 14; j_call: TRBJ1-1; clone_size: .; v_call: TRBV6-8; d_call: .; cdr3_nt: TGTGCCACCCTCGTGCGTGCCCCGAACACTGAAGCTTTCTTT; cdr3_aa: CATLVRAPNTEAFF
cdr3_length: 15; j_call: TRBJ1-4; clone_size: .; v_call: TRBV11-3; d_call: TRBD1; cdr3_nt: TGTGCCAGCAGCTTAGAGACAGGGGCTAATGAAAAACTGTTTTTT; cdr3_aa: CASSLETGANEKLFF
cdr3_length: 13; j_call: TRBJ2-5; clone_size: .; v_call: TRBV29-1; d_call: .; cdr3_nt: TGCAGCGTTGAAGACGTGGATCAAGAGACCCAGTACTTC; cdr3_aa: CSVEDVDQETQYF
cdr3_length: 13; j_call: TRBJ1-2; clone_size: .; v_call: TRBV18; d_call: TRBD1; cdr3_nt: TGTGCCAGCTCACCCGGGACAGACTATGGCTACACCTTC; cdr3_aa: CASSPGTDYGYTF
cdr3_length: 16; j_call: TRBJ2-7; clone_size: few; v_call: TRBV6-8; d_call: TRBD2; cdr3_nt: TGTGCCAGCAGTTCCCCAGGGAGAAGCGGGAGCTACGAGCAGTACTTC; cdr3_aa: CASSSPGRSGSYEQYF
cdr3_length: 16; j_call: TRBJ2-2; clone_size: .; v_call: TRBV9; d_call: .; cdr3_nt: TGTGCCAGCAGCGTAGGGGCCGGGGAACAGACCGGGGAGCTGTTTTTT; cdr3_aa: CASSVGAGEQTGELFF
cdr3_length: 16; j_call: TRBJ2-1; clone_size: few; v_call: TRBV18; d_call: TRBD2; cdr3_nt: TGTGCCAGCTCACCACTCCCTAGCGGGAGTAACAATGAGCAGTTCTTC; cdr3_aa: CASSPLPSGSNNEQFF
cdr3_length: 16; j_call: TRBJ1-5; clone_size: .; v_call: TRBV19; d_call: TRBD1; cdr3_nt: TGTGCCAGTAGTATAGATACAGGGGGCCAAGGATGGCCCCAGCATTTT; cdr3_aa: CASSIDTGGQGWPQHF
cdr3_length: 16; j_call: TRBJ2-5; clone_size: .; v_call: TRBV6-8; d_call: TRBD2; cdr3_nt: TGTGCCAGCGGTCGACGCGGGAGGGGGACGCGAGAGACCCAGTACTTC; cdr3_aa: CASGRRGRGTRETQYF
cdr3_length: 15; j_call: TRBJ2-3; clone_size: medium-sized; v_call: TRBV9; d_call: .; cdr3_nt: TGTGCCAGCAGCCTAGGAGGGGCTGGGGGAGATACGCAGTATTTT; cdr3_aa: CASSLGGAGGDTQYF
cdr3_length: 17; j_call: TRBJ1-3; clone_size: .; v_call: TRBV18; d_call: TRBD1; cdr3_nt: TGTGCCAGCTCACCACTTTTGGACAGGGGCTCTGGAAACACCATATATTTT; cdr3_aa: CASSPLLDRGSGNTIYF
cdr3_length: 15; j_call: TRBJ2-1; clone_size: .; v_call: TRBV7-4; d_call: .; cdr3_nt: TGTGCCAGCAGCTTATCAGGTAGCTCCTACAATGAGCAGTTCTTC; cdr3_aa: CASSLSGSSYNEQFF
cdr3_length: 17; j_call: TRBJ2-7; clone_size: .; v_call: TRBV11-3; d_call: TRBD2; cdr3_nt: TGTGCCAGCAGCCTACGCACTGGACTAGCGGGGGGATACGAGCAGTACTTC; cdr3_aa: CASSLRTGLAGGYEQYF
cdr3_length: 14; j_call: TRBJ1-2; clone_size: medium-sized; v_call: TRBV27; d_call: .; cdr3_nt: TGTGCCAGCAGTCCTGCCGGGACACGAAATGGCTACACCTTC; cdr3_aa: CASSPAGTRNGYTF
cdr3_length: 13; j_call: TRBJ2-7; clone_size: .; v_call: TRBV12-5; d_call: .; cdr3_nt: TGTGCCAGCACGGGCGGCGGGACCTACGAGCAGTACTTC; cdr3_aa: CASTGGGTYEQYF
cdr3_length: 13; j_call: TRBJ2-7; clone_size: medium-sized; v_call: TRBV6-8; d_call: .; cdr3_nt: TGTGCCAGCAGCCTACAGGGTGGCAACGAGCAGTACTTC; cdr3_aa: CASSLQGGNEQYF
cdr3_length: 16; j_call: TRBJ2-1; clone_size: .; v_call: TRBV11-3; d_call: TRBD2; cdr3_nt: TGTGCCAGCAGCCCTAACAGCGGGGGGTTCTACAATGAGCAGTTCTTC; cdr3_aa: CASSPNSGGFYNEQFF
cdr3_length: 16; j_call: TRBJ1-4; clone_size: .; v_call: TRBV6-8; d_call: .; cdr3_nt: TGTGCCAGCAGTTACAGTGTAGGGCAGGGATCTGAGAAACTGTTTTTT; cdr3_aa: CASSYSVGQGSEKLFF
cdr3_length: 14; j_call: TRBJ2-7; clone_size: .; v_call: TRBV6-4; d_call: TRBD1; cdr3_nt: TGTGCCAGCATTGGGACAGAGAGCTCCTACGAGCAGTACTTC; cdr3_aa: CASIGTESSYEQYF
cdr3_length: 14; j_call: TRBJ2-7; clone_size: few; v_call: TRBV6-7; d_call: .; cdr3_nt: TGTGCCAGCAGTTATTTTACAGGCCAGGGGGAGCAGTACTTC; cdr3_aa: CASSYFTGQGEQYF
cdr3_length: 17; j_call: TRBJ2-5; clone_size: .; v_call: TRBV14; d_call: .; cdr3_nt: TGTGCCAGCAGCCGCCTAAAGGCAGCGAGGAACATCGGGACCCAGTACTTC; cdr3_aa: CASSRLKAARNIGTQYF
cdr3_length: 15; j_call: TRBJ1-1; clone_size: .; v_call: TRBV14; d_call: .; cdr3_nt: TGTGCCAGCAGCCAAAGAAGTAATTTGGGAACTGAAGCTTTCTTT; cdr3_aa: CASSQRSNLGTEAFF
cdr3_length: 12; j_call: TRBJ1-5; clone_size: few; v_call: TRBV28; d_call: .; cdr3_nt: TGTGCCAGCAGTTTTTCTTTTCAGCCCCAGCATTTT; cdr3_aa: CASSFSFQPQHF
cdr3_length: 17; j_call: TRBJ1-3; clone_size: .; v_call: TRBV14; d_call: .; cdr3_nt: TGTGCCAGCAGCCCTCCCTTGAGCTTCTCCTCTGGAAACACCATATATTTT; cdr3_aa: CASSPPLSFSSGNTIYF